These 20 T cell receptor beta chains were all obtained from the same sample, sequenced in a study of blood T cell repertoires in COVID-19. Method: immunoSEQ multiplex PCR; TCRdb's copy keeps in-frame clones and lacks some. The sample includes some 490,000 clones, around nine tenths of them seen just once. The material sequenced was PBMCs or T cells enriched from blood (not recorded which). Receptor source: an older woman who had recovered from COVID-19.

The rearrangement uses TRBV3-1 (or the pseudogene TRBV3-2) and TRBJ1-3, with D possibly TRBD1 on 6 matching bases. V lost 3 bases, J lost 5 bases, and 14 bases lay in between. Germline CDR1 and CDR2: LGHDT and YNNKEL (reference sequence). This CDR3 has 15 amino acids. The DNA of the CDR3 is TGTGCCAGCAGCCACGAGACAGGAATAAGAAACACCATATATTTT. Amino acid sequence: CASSHETGIRNTIYF.

V usage is TRBV7-2 and J usage is TRBJ2-3, with 9 bases fitting TRBD2. The CDR3 spans 16 residues. CDR1 and CDR2 (germline): SGHTA, FQGNSA. The trim removed 5 bases at V and 1 base at J, leaving 7 bases unmatched. This chain's CDR3 is CASSRPGGGGTDTQYF. The CDR3 coding sequence is TGTGCCAGCAGCCGGCCCGGCGGGGGGGGCACAGATACGCAGTATTTT.

V usage is TRBV28 and J usage is TRBJ1-2; 9 bases agree with TRBD1. The V gene's germline CDR1 is MDHEN and CDR2 SYDVKM. The CDR3 spans 15 residues. The ends lost 7 bases at V and 5 bases at J; junction bases unmatched: 11. The CDR3 DNA reads as TGTGCCAGCAATTTCCGGGACAGGGAGTATTATGGCTACACCTTC. Protein sequence: CASNFRDREYYGYTF.

The chain recombines TRBV5-1 with TRBJ2-2; weak D call: TRBD1 (7 bases). This CDR3 contains 15 residues. Trimming took off 3 bases at V and 3 bases at J, with 12 bases between the two ends. Looked up from germline, CDR1 is SGHRS and CDR2 is YFSETQ. The CDR3 DNA follows: TGCGCCAGCAGCTCCAGGGGGGTGGACACCGGGGAGCTGTTTTTT. Residues: CASSSRGVDTGELFF.

The chain uses TRBV11-2 and TRBJ2-5; TRBD2 agrees at 10 bases. Trimming removed 5 bases from V and 5 bases from J; junction bases left unmatched: 14. Germline CDR1 reads SGHAT; CDR2 reads FQNNGV. The CDR3 is made up of 17 amino acids. In DNA form, the CDR3 reads TGTGCCAGCAGCCCGAGACCCAGCGGGGGGGCCTTGGAGACCCAGTACTTC. It specifies CASSPRPSGGALETQYF. The variable domain in full, completed from reference TRBV11-2 and TRBJ2-5, reads EAGVAQSPRYKIIEKRQSVAFWCNPISGHATLYWYQQILGQGPKLLIQFQNNGVVDDSQLPKDRFSAERLKGVDSTLKIQPAKLEDSAVYLCASSPRPSGGALETQYFGPGTRLLVL.

The chain carries TRBV5-1 and TRBJ2-2; 7 bases fit TRBD1. Germline values: CDR1 SGHRS, CDR2 YFSETQ. The CDR3 extends over 15 amino acids. After removal of 3 bases from V and 0 bases from J, the junction contained 2 bases not matched to a gene. The CDR3 bases are TGCGCCAGCAGCTCGGACAGGACGAACACCGGGGAGCTGTTTTTT. Amino acid sequence: CASSSDRTNTGELFF. Full variable domain (remainder filled in from reference TRBV5-1 and TRBJ2-2): KAGVTQTPRYLIKTRGQQVTLSCSPISGHRSVSWYQQTPGQGLQFLFEYFSETQRNKGNFPGRFSGRQFSNSRSEMNVSTLELGDSALYLCASSSDRTNTGELFFGEGSRLTVL.

The chain combines TRBV21-1 with TRBJ2-7; TRBD1 is the table's D call, not checked against the DNA. TRBV21-1 is given as a pseudogene. The CDR3 is 16 residues long. DNA of the CDR3: TGTGCCGGCGTGAAAGGGGGCCTCCCCCATAGCCACGAGCAGTACGTC. This gives the protein CAGVKGGLPHSHEQYV.

This rearrangement joins TRBV19 to TRBJ1-5; D possibly corresponds to TRBD1 (6 bases). Deletions cut 3 bases from V and 3 bases from J, with 15 bases between. This CDR3 is built from 16 residues. Germline-derived CDR1 and CDR2 are LNHDA and SQIVND (reference sequence). CDR3 in DNA: TGTGCCAGTAGTATCCGGAGACAGGTAACCAATCAGCCCCAGCATTTT. It encodes CASSIRRQVTNQPQHF.

V gene TRBV6-5 combines with J gene TRBJ2-1; TRBD1 aligns across 8 bases. Germline CDR1 reads MNHEY; CDR2 reads SVGAGI. This CDR3 region has 15 residues. The J segment lost 5 bases and the V segment lost 3 bases, leaving 6 bases of the junction unmatched. The CDR3: CASSYRDRWDNEQFF. The CDR3 nucleotides read TGTGCCAGCAGTTATCGGGACAGGTGGGACAATGAGCAGTTCTTC.

The J gene is TRBJ1-5, the V gene TRBV2; unclear D gene. The V end lost 5 bases, the J end lost 10 bases, and 9 bases lay between the germline ends. Germline CDR1 is SNHLY and CDR2 is FYNNEI. CDR3 size: 11 residues. CDR3 sequence (DNA): TGTGCCAGCAGTTTGAACAAACCCCAGCATTTT. This codes for CASSLNKPQHF.

This clone was detected once. The gene calls are TRBV12-3 or TRBV12-4 and TRBJ1-1; no clear D gene. CDR3 length: 13 residues. With 3 bases removed from V and 1 base from J, the gap between germline ends came to 6 bases. The CDR3 nucleotides read TGTGCCAGCAGTTTCCATTCGAACACTGAAGCTTTCTTT. It codes for CASSFHSNTEAFF.

This clone has a single count. V and J are TRBV29-1 and TRBJ2-7; D possibly corresponds to TRBD2 (6 bases). Trimming pared 2 bases from V and 4 bases from J, leaving 9 bases between. The CDR3 loop spans 12 amino acids. Germline V gene sequence: CDR1 SQVTM, CDR2 ANQGSEA. The CDR3 spells CSVEFAGYEQYF. The CDR3 nucleotides read TGCAGCGTTGAATTTGCGGGATACGAGCAGTACTTC.

The V and J genes are TRBV12-3 or TRBV12-4 and TRBJ2-6; the D is unclear. The CDR3 is 13 residues long. Trimming shortened V by 5 bases and J by 2 bases, and 4 bases separated the two germline ends. CDR3 amino acids: CASSPTGANVLTF. In nucleotides, the CDR3 is TGTGCCAGCAGTCCTACTGGGGCCAACGTCCTGACTTTC.

The V gene is TRBV3-1 (or the pseudogene TRBV3-2), the J gene TRBJ2-3, with TRBD2 matching 12 bases. V lost 3 bases to trimming and J lost 6 bases; unmatched junction nucleotides: 7. The CDR3 extends over 16 amino acids. Germline V lookup: CDR1 LGHDT, CDR2 YNNKEL (reference sequence). CDR3 amino acids: CASSHPLAGGSDTQYF. For the CDR3, the DNA is TGTGCCAGCAGCCACCCCCTAGCGGGGGGGTCGGATACGCAGTATTTT.

This clone was seen more than once but under ten times. The J gene is TRBJ1-3, the V gene TRBV5-4, with a possible D match to TRBD1 (5 bases). This CDR3 comprises 14 residues. The germline gives CDR1 SGHNT, CDR2 YYREEE (reference sequence). Trimming stripped 3 bases from V and 3 bases from J, with 10 bases between. This chain's CDR3 is CASSSTDFGNTIYF. CDR3 DNA sequence: TGTGCCAGCAGCTCGACAGACTTTGGAAACACCATATATTTT.

This chain joins TRBV5-1 and TRBJ2-2; D gene unclear. Trimming removed 4 bases at V and 4 bases at J, with 8 bases between. Per the germline V gene, CDR1 is SGHRS and CDR2 is YFSETQ. The CDR3 is made up of 13 amino acids. Here the CDR3 reads CASSPGATGELFF. The CDR3 DNA follows: TGCGCCAGCAGCCCGGGTGCCACCGGGGAGCTGTTTTTT.

In nucleotides, the CDR3 is TGTGCCAGCAGTGCCCCCGGTTACGACAGGGTGTACTACGAGCAGTACTTC. This translates into CASSAPGYDRVYYEQYF. This chain joins TRBV6-4 and TRBJ2-7, with 7 bases identical to TRBD1. This CDR3 comprises 17 residues. Unmatched junction bases numbered 15, after V lost 4 bases and J lost 3 bases. CDR1 is MRHNA and CDR2 is SNTAGT in the germline V gene.

The chain is built from TRBV7-9 and TRBJ2-1, with D possibly TRBD1 on 7 matching bases. The germline V gene encodes CDR1 SEHNR and CDR2 FQNEAQ (reference sequence). The CDR3 is made up of 17 amino acids. V dropped 4 bases and J dropped 2 bases, with 18 bases sitting between them. DNA of the CDR3: TGTGCCAGCAGCTCCTGGGGGGACAGTGGGGCCTACAATGAGCAGTTCTTC. Its protein product is CASSSWGDSGAYNEQFF.

V and J are TRBV6-5 and TRBJ1-2; a possible D gene is TRBD1 (5 bases). Per the germline V gene, CDR1 is MNHEY and CDR2 is SVGAGI. The CDR3 extends over 14 amino acids. Trimming cost V 5 bases and J 2 bases, with 12 bases left between them. CDR3 region: CASSPNQGNYGYTF. For the CDR3, the DNA is TGTGCCAGCAGTCCCAACCAGGGAAACTATGGCTACACCTTC.

This chain joins TRBV6-4 and TRBJ2-7; 7 bases map to TRBD1. Germline V gene sequence: CDR1 MRHNA, CDR2 SNTAGT. The CDR3 runs to 15 residues. V dropped 0 bases and J dropped 7; count of bases not matched to a gene: 9. This chain's CDR3 is CASSDSIGGWGEQYV. The DNA for the CDR3 is TGTGCCAGCAGTGACTCGATAGGGGGCTGGGGGGAGCAGTACGTC.